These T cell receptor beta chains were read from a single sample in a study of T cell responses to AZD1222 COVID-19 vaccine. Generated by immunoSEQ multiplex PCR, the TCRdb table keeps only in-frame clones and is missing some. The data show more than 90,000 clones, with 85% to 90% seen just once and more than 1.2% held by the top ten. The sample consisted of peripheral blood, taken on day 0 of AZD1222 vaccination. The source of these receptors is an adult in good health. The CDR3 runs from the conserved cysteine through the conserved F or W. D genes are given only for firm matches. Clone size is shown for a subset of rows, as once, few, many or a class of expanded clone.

CDR3 protein: CASSNTGGIYGYTF
CDR3 DNA: TGTGCCAGCAGTAACACAGGGGGCATTTATGGCTACACCTTC
J gene: TRBJ1-2
D gene: TRBD1
V gene: TRBV27
clone size: -

CDR3 protein: CASSVGILNTEAFF
CDR3 DNA: TGTGCCAGCAGTGTGGGGATTTTGAACACTGAAGCTTTCTTT
J gene: TRBJ1-1
D gene: -
V gene: TRBV2
clone size: -

CDR3 protein: CASSTSGSFREQFF
CDR3 DNA: TGTGCCAGCAGTACCTCCGGAAGTTTTCGGGAGCAGTTCTTC
J gene: TRBJ2-1
D gene: -
V gene: TRBV6-5
clone size: -

CDR3 protein: CASSLNGGSTEAFF
CDR3 DNA: TGTGCCAGCAGTTTAAATGGGGGTAGTACTGAAGCTTTCTTT
J gene: TRBJ1-1
D gene: -
V gene: TRBV27
clone size: -

CDR3 protein: CASSRTSGNTDTQYF
CDR3 DNA: TGTGCCAGCAGCCGGACTAGCGGGAACACAGATACGCAGTATTTT
J gene: TRBJ2-3
D gene: TRBD2
V gene: TRBV7-8
clone size: -

CDR3 protein: CASLPEVELHFRGYTF
CDR3 DNA: TGTGCCAGCCTTCCCGAGGTGGAGCTACACTTTAGAGGCTACACCTTC
J gene: TRBJ1-2
D gene: -
V gene: TRBV28
clone size: few

CDR3 protein: CASSLGEVNTEAFF
CDR3 DNA: TGTGCCAGCAGCTTGGGGGAGGTGAACACTGAAGCTTTCTTT
J gene: TRBJ1-1
D gene: -
V gene: TRBV7-2
clone size: -

CDR3 protein: CASSWDSQETQYF
CDR3 DNA: TGTGCCAGCAGTTGGGACAGTCAAGAGACCCAGTACTTC
J gene: TRBJ2-5
D gene: TRBD1
V gene: TRBV2
clone size: -

CDR3 protein: CASSLSTVTNGELFF
CDR3 DNA: TGTGCCAGCAGTTTAAGTACGGTAACTAACGGGGAGCTGTTTTTT
J gene: TRBJ2-2
D gene: -
V gene: TRBV28
clone size: -

CDR3 protein: CASSLGLGGSYEQYF
CDR3 DNA: TGTGCCAGCAGCTTAGGATTGGGGGGGTCCTACGAGCAGTACTTC
J gene: TRBJ2-7
D gene: TRBD2
V gene: TRBV11-2
clone size: -

CDR3 protein: CASSLTGTMYQETQYF
CDR3 DNA: TGCGCCAGCAGCTTGACCGGGACAATGTACCAAGAGACCCAGTACTTC
J gene: TRBJ2-5
D gene: -
V gene: TRBV5-1
clone size: -

CDR3 protein: CASSFQGSFPQHF
CDR3 DNA: TGTGCCAGCAGCTTTCAGGGATCGTTTCCCCAGCATTTT
J gene: TRBJ1-5
D gene: -
V gene: TRBV5-6
clone size: -

CDR3 protein: CSVEESGTNMDTQYF
CDR3 DNA: TGCAGCGTTGAAGAGAGCGGGACTAATATGGATACGCAGTATTTT
J gene: TRBJ2-3
D gene: TRBD2
V gene: TRBV29-1
clone size: -

CDR3 protein: CAWSPTGYGYTF
CDR3 DNA: TGTGCCTGGAGTCCGACAGGCTATGGCTACACCTTC
J gene: TRBJ1-2
D gene: -
V gene: TRBV30
clone size: -

CDR3 protein: CASSIGQGITEAFF
CDR3 DNA: TGTGCCAGTAGTATAGGACAGGGGATCACTGAAGCTTTCTTT
J gene: TRBJ1-1
D gene: TRBD1
V gene: TRBV19
clone size: -

CDR3 protein: CASSERDSSYNSPLHF
CDR3 DNA: TGTGCCAGCAGTGAAAGAGACAGCTCCTATAATTCACCCCTCCACTTT
J gene: TRBJ1-6
D gene: -
V gene: TRBV6-1
clone size: -

CDR3 protein: CASSYSRGRGVDGYTF
CDR3 DNA: TGTGCCAGCAGTTACTCCCGTGGAAGGGGGGTGGATGGCTACACCTTC
J gene: TRBJ1-2
D gene: -
V gene: TRBV6-5
clone size: -

CDR3 protein: CASSLVLAGGPRRVEQFF
CDR3 DNA: TGTGCCAGCAGCTTAGTACTAGCGGGAGGCCCAAGACGCGTGGAGCAGTTCTTC
J gene: TRBJ2-1
D gene: TRBD2
V gene: TRBV11-2
clone size: -

CDR3 protein: CASSVPGETQYF
CDR3 DNA: TGTGCCAGCAGCGTCCCTGGGGAGACCCAGTACTTC
J gene: TRBJ2-5
D gene: -
V gene: TRBV9
clone size: -

CDR3 protein: CASSSGLAGAPDTQYF
CDR3 DNA: TGTGCCAGCAGTTCGGGACTAGCGGGAGCTCCAGATACGCAGTATTTT
J gene: TRBJ2-3
D gene: TRBD2
V gene: TRBV27
clone size: -